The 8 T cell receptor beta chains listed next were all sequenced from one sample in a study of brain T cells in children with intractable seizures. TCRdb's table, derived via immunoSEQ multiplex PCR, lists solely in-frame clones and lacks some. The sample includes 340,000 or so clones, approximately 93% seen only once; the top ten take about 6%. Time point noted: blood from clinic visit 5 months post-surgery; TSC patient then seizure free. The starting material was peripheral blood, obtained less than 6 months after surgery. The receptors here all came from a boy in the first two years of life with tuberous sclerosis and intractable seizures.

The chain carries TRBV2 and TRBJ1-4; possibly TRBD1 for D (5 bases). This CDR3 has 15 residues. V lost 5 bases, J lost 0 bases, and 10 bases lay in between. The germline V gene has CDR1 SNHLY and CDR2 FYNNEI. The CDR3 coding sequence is TGTGCCAGCAGTCAGGGATCTGCAACTAATGAAAAACTGTTTTTT. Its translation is CASSQGSATNEKLFF.

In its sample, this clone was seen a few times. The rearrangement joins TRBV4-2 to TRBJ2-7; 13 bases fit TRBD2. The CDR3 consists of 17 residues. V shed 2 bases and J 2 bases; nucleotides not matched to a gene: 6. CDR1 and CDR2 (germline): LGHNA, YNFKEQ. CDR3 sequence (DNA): TGTGCCAGCAGCCAAATCGGGACTAGCGGGAACGCCTACGAGCAGTACTTC. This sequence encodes CASSQIGTSGNAYEQYF.

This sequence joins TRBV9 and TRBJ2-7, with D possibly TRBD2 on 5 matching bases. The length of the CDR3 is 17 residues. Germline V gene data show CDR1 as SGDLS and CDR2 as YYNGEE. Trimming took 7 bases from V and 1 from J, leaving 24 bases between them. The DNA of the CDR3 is TGTGCCAGCGACGGTCGACTCACGGGGATAATTTCCTACGAGCAGTACTTC. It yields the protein CASDGRLTGIISYEQYF.

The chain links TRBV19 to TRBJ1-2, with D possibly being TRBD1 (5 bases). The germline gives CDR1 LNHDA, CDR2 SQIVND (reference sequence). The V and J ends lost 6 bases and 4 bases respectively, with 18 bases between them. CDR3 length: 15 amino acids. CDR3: CASRKPGPKTYGYTF. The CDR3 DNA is TGTGCCAGTAGAAAACCGGGACCGAAGACCTATGGCTACACCTTC.

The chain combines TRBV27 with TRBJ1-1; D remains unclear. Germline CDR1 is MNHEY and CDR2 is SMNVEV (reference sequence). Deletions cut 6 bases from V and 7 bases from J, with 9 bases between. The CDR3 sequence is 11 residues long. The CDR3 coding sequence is TGTGCCAGCAGAGAAGGAAGTGAAGCTTTCTTT. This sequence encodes CASREGSEAFF.

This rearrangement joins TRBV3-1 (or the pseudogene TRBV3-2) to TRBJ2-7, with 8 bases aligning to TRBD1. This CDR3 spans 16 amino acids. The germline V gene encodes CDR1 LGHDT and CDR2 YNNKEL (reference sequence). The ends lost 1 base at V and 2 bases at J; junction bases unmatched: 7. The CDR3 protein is CASSQGELDRAYEQYF. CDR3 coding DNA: TGTGCCAGCAGCCAAGGGGAACTGGACAGGGCCTACGAGCAGTACTTC.

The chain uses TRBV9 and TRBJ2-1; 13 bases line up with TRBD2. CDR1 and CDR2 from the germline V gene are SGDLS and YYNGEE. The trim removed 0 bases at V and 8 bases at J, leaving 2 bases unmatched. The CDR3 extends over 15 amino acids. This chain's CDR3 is CASSVVGLAGDEQFF. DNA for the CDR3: TGTGCCAGCAGCGTAGTAGGACTAGCGGGAGATGAGCAGTTCTTC.

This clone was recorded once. The CDR3 loop reads CASGPGSGELFF. The CDR3 DNA follows: TGTGCCAGCGGTCCTGGTTCCGGGGAGCTGTTTTTT. The chain employs TRBV9 and TRBJ2-2; D gene unclear. This CDR3 is 12 amino acids long. The germline V gene encodes CDR1 SGDLS and CDR2 YYNGEE. V lost 7 bases and J lost 6, with 10 bases in between.